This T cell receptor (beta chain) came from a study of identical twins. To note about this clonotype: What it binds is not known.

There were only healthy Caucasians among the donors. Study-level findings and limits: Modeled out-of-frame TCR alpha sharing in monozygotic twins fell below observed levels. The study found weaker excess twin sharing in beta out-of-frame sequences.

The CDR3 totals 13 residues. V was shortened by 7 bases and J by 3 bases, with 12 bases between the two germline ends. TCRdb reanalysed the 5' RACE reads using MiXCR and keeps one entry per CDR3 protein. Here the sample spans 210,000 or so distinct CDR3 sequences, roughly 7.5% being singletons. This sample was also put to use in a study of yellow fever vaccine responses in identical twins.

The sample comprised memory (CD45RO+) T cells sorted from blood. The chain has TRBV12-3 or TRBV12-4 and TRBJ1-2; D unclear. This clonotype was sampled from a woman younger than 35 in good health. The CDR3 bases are TGTGCCAGCAACCTGAGGGCGGACTATGGCTACACCTTC. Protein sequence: CASNLRADYGYTF.